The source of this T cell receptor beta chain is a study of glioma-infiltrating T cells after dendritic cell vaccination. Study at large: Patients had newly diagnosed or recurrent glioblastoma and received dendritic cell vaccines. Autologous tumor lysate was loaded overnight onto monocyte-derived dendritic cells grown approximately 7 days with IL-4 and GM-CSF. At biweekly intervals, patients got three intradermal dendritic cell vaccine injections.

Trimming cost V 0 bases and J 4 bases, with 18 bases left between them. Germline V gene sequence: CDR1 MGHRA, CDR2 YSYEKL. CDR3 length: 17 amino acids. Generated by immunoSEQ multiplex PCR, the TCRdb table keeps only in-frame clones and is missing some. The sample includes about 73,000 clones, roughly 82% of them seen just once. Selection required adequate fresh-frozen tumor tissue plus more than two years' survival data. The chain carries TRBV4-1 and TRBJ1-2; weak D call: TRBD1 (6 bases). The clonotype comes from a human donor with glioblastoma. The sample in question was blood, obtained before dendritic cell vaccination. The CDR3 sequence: CASSQDLISRGPYGYTF. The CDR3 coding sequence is TGCGCCAGCAGCCAAGATCTAATCTCCAGGGGCCCCTATGGCTACACCTTC.